These 9 T cell receptor beta chains came from one sample sequenced in a study of CD8 T cells in ankylosing spondylitis. TCRdb passed the 5' RACE reads through MiXCR, listing each CDR3 protein once. The sample comprises 200,000 to 250,000 distinct CDR3 sequences, 7.3% of which are singletons, and 13% to 15% rests with the top ten. Study outcomes and limitations: A motif in TCR beta, a set of under ten highly homologous variants, appeared characteristic of ankylosing spondylitis blood.

The antigens of these receptors remain unknown. Specimen: blood, either unsorted or a sorted T cell fraction (not recorded which). Source of these receptors: a male donor with ankylosing spondylitis.

This clonotype appeared many times. The genes are TRBV25-1 and TRBJ2-5; no definite D call. The length of the CDR3 is 13 residues. Germline V CDR1 and CDR2: MGHDK, SYGVNS. Trimming removed 4 bases at V and 5 bases at J, with 11 bases between. The CDR3 protein is CASSVRVMETQYF. The CDR3 DNA is TGTGCCAGCAGTGTCCGGGTTATGGAGACCCAGTACTTC.

This clonotype was counted ten times or more. This chain joins TRBV3-1 and TRBJ2-3, with 8 bases matching TRBD1. The CDR3 spans 19 residues. CDR1 is LGHDT and CDR2 is YNNKEL in the germline V gene (reference sequence). Trimming at V came to 4 bases and at J to 7 bases, leaving 22 bases not matched to a gene. As DNA, the CDR3 is TGTGCCAGCAGCCTAACACTAGGCACACCCAGGACAGGGCGATATACGCAGTATTTT. Its protein product is CASSLTLGTPRTGRYTQYF.

This clonotype has at least ten counts. The rearrangement joins TRBV29-1 to TRBJ1-1; D call uncertain. Deletions cut 4 bases from V and 4 bases from J, with 10 bases between. Germline V gives CDR1 SQVTM, CDR2 ANQGSEA. The CDR3 extends over 12 amino acids. In nucleotides, the CDR3 is TGCAGCGTTGGACCTGGGAGCACTGAAGCTTTCTTT. Amino acids: CSVGPGSTEAFF. The full variable domain, rest sourced from reference TRBV29-1 and TRBJ1-1, is SAVISQKPSRDICQRGTSLTIQCQVDSQVTMMFWYRQQPGQSLTLIATANQGSEATYESGFVIDKFPISRPNLTFSTLTVSNMSPEDSSIYLCSVGPGSTEAFFGQGTRLTVV.

At least ten counts were recorded for this clonotype. The chain couples TRBV30 to TRBJ1-2; no reliable D call. V was cut by 2 bases and J by 4 bases, with 14 bases left in between. CDR3 length: 14 residues. Germline values: CDR1 GTSNPN, CDR2 SVGIG (reference sequence). For the CDR3, the DNA is TGTGCCTGGAGTAGTCCGGATCTCGGCTATGGCTACACCTTC. It is translated as CAWSSPDLGYGYTF.

This clonotype was observed a single time. The chain employs TRBV5-1 and TRBJ1-4; D call uncertain. Germline V gene data show CDR1 as SGHRS and CDR2 as YFSETQ. Trimming cost V 3 bases and J 6 bases, with 18 bases left between them. The CDR3 runs to 16 residues. The CDR3 loop is CASSSYSGRRDEKLFF. CDR3 nucleotides: TGCGCCAGCAGCTCCTATTCTGGGCGGCGCGATGAAAAACTGTTTTTT.

In this sample, this clonotype turned up a few times. The chain carries TRBV12-3 or TRBV12-4 and TRBJ1-5; D ambiguous. V lost 7 bases to trimming and J lost 0 bases, with 13 bases between them. The CDR3 sequence is 15 residues long. DNA of the CDR3: TGTGCCAGCAACCAAGAGGGAAATAGCAATCAGCCCCAGCATTTT. Its translation is CASNQEGNSNQPQHF.

This clonotype was seen a few times. This chain uses TRBV27 with TRBJ1-1, with TRBD1 identical over 9 bases. Germline assignment: CDR1 MNHEY and CDR2 SMNVEV (reference sequence). Unmatched junction bases numbered 8, after V lost 8 bases and J lost 1 base. CDR3 length: 15 residues. In DNA form, the CDR3 reads TGTGCCAGCGGTCGGACAGGGGCCTGGAACACTGAAGCTTTCTTT. Protein: CASGRTGAWNTEAFF.

This clonotype has at least ten counts. The CDR3 sequence: CATYSGKLTDTQYF. The CDR3 DNA reads as TGTGCCACCTATAGCGGGAAGTTGACAGATACGCAGTATTTT. The chain joins TRBV10-3 to TRBJ2-3; 8 bases line up with TRBD2. V lost 10 bases, J lost 3 bases, and 9 bases stayed unmatched. The CDR3 loop spans 14 amino acids. The germline V gene has CDR1 ENHRY and CDR2 SYGVKD.

This clonotype came up many times. The chain links TRBV6-2 or TRBV6-3 to TRBJ2-7, with 8 bases matching TRBD2. The CDR3 spans 15 residues. Germline CDR1 and CDR2: MNHEY and SVGEGT. After removal of 8 bases from V and 5 bases from J, the junction contained 14 bases not matched to a gene. CDR3 sequence reads: CASLAASGGIDEQYF. The CDR3 DNA sequence: TGTGCCAGCCTCGCCGCGAGCGGGGGAATCGACGAGCAGTACTTC.